This passage covers 8 T cell receptor beta chains from one sample sequenced in a study of blood T cell repertoires in COVID-19. Only in-frame clones appear in the TCRdb table, and some are missing; sequencing was by immunoSEQ multiplex PCR. The sample has just over 250,000 clones, about 90% seen once. Material for sequencing was peripheral blood. The receptor source for this set is a woman aged 65 to 85 with COVID-19, enrolled during active disease.

The chain joins TRBV7-6 to TRBJ2-1; D is perhaps TRBD2 (5 bases). Trimming cost V 1 base and J 9 bases, with 16 bases left between them. Germline-derived CDR1 and CDR2 are SGHVS and FNYEAQ. This CDR3 contains 15 residues. The CDR3 DNA follows: TGTGCCAGCAGCTTAGATGAGGGAACGACAAGTGAGCAGTTCTTC. It encodes CASSLDEGTTSEQFF.

The chain employs TRBV7-2 and TRBJ2-1, with 9 bases matching TRBD2. Unmatched junction bases numbered 8, after V lost 6 bases and J lost 5 bases. The CDR3 sequence is 15 residues long. Per germline, CDR1 SGHTA and CDR2 FQGNSA. CDR3 sequence: CASSPAGGVHNEQFF. In nucleotides, the CDR3 is TGTGCCAGCAGTCCAGCGGGAGGTGTTCACAATGAGCAGTTCTTC.

This chain joins TRBV11-2 and TRBJ2-5; weak D call: TRBD1 (7 bases). This CDR3 comprises 13 residues. V was trimmed by 5 bases and J by 4 bases, leaving 11 bases between them. CDR1 and CDR2 from the germline V gene are SGHAT and FQNNGV. The CDR3 here is CASSRQGGETQYF. The CDR3, as DNA: TGTGCCAGCAGCAGACAGGGAGGAGAGACCCAGTACTTC. Full variable domain (remainder filled in from reference TRBV11-2 and TRBJ2-5): EAGVAQSPRYKIIEKRQSVAFWCNPISGHATLYWYQQILGQGPKLLIQFQNNGVVDDSQLPKDRFSAERLKGVDSTLKIQPAKLEDSAVYLCASSRQGGETQYFGPGTRLLVL.

This clone was seen only once. The chain uses TRBV9 and TRBJ1-2; unclear D gene. Per the germline V gene, CDR1 is SGDLS and CDR2 is YYNGEE. The CDR3 is 14 residues long. Trimming stripped 0 bases from V and 7 bases from J, with 13 bases between. In nucleotides, the CDR3 is TGTGCCAGCAGCGTAGTGGCAGCGCCGGGTGGCTACACCTTC. This codes for CASSVVAAPGGYTF.

The V and J genes are TRBV28 and TRBJ1-1; no definite D call. Trimming took 2 bases from V and 8 from J, leaving 9 bases between them. This CDR3 comprises 12 residues. CDR1 MDHEN and CDR2 SYDVKM come from the germline V gene. In DNA form, the CDR3 reads TGTGCCAGCAGTTTAGGGCAGGAAGAAGCTTTCTTT. Translated: CASSLGQEEAFF.

This clone appeared once. This chain joins TRBV30 and TRBJ1-1; no clear D gene. Germline V gene data show CDR1 as GTSNPN and CDR2 as SVGIG (reference sequence). V was trimmed by 0 bases and J by 3 bases, leaving 14 bases between them. The CDR3 length is 15 residues. The CDR3, as DNA: TGTGCCTGGAGTGTACGTACATACGCGGACACTGAAGCTTTCTTT. This sequence encodes CAWSVRTYADTEAFF.

The chain joins TRBV7-2 to TRBJ1-5; the D is unclear. V lost 1 base to trimming and J lost 3 bases, with 7 bases between them. The germline CDR1 and CDR2 sequences are SGHTA and FQGNSA. The CDR3 contains 14 residues. DNA of the CDR3: TGTGCCAGCAGCTTAGGCGGATTCAATCAGCCCCAGCATTTT. Its protein is CASSLGGFNQPQHF.

This rearrangement joins TRBV5-1 to TRBJ1-2, with 9 bases matching TRBD1. Germline assignment: CDR1 SGHRS and CDR2 YFSETQ. With 0 bases clipped from V and 6 bases from J, the junction kept 3 bases outside the gene matches. This CDR3 region has 14 residues. The CDR3: CASSLGQGVDGYTF. CDR3 coding DNA: TGCGCCAGCAGCTTGGGACAGGGGGTGGATGGCTACACCTTC.